This T cell receptor beta chain was sequenced during a study of shared clonotypes between healthy human individuals. Findings of the study overall: Even with large depth, rarefaction showed that sorted-subset sequencing was incomplete.

Produced via immunoSEQ multiplex PCR; TCRdb's table is partial and in-frame only. This repertoire shows roughly 1,500,000 clones, 95% to 99% found once; its top ten account for roughly 0.45%. Looked up from germline, CDR1 is MNHEY and CDR2 is SMNVEV (reference sequence). The CDR3 extends over 17 amino acids. Trimming at V came to 3 bases and at J to 5 bases, leaving 7 bases not matched to a gene. In regard to this clone: The antigen remains unidentified.

The chain uses TRBV27 and TRBJ2-5, with 15 positions matching TRBD2. The receptor's source is a man younger than 45 in good health. Sequencing was carried out using naive CD4+ T cells sorted from blood. Subset indicated: CD45RA+ positively selected. CDR3 region: CASSLGTSGRRWETQYF. The CDR3 DNA reads as TGTGCCAGCAGTTTGGGGACTAGCGGGAGGCGGTGGGAGACCCAGTACTTC.